This T cell receptor (beta chain) is from a study of beta chain features in type 1 diabetes. This clone showed up just a few times. Its target is not known. Every bit of the isolated RNA underwent reverse transcription, so sequencing read expressed TCRB transcripts. Produced via immunoSEQ multiplex PCR; TCRdb's table is partial and in-frame only. The sample lists about 650,000 clones, approximately 13% seen once, with more than 0.1% in the top ten. The single heparinised draw taken from each donor contained around 100 mL of blood on average. The germline CDR1 and CDR2 sequences are SGHVS and FQNEAQ. The CDR3 spans 13 residues. The V end lost 4 bases, the J end lost 4 bases, and 10 bases lay between the germline ends. Findings and limits, study-wide: Patients' naive, central memory and regulatory TCRB repertoires appeared more alike than those of healthy donors. Within each of all four CD4+ subsets, Type 1 diabetes patients had TCRB CDR3s that were moderately but significantly shorter.

The V call is TRBV7-8, the J call TRBJ1-1; no firm D call. The sequenced material came from naive CD4+ T cells from blood. This receptor was identified in a man aged 30-40 years with type 1 diabetes. The CDR3 region has the DNA TGTGCCAGCAGCTATAGCTGGGGCACTGAAGCTTTCTTT. Translation: CASSYSWGTEAFF.